Listed below are T cell receptor beta chains from one sample, sequenced in a study of human T cells and chemical hapten exposure. TCRdb reanalysed the RACE reads using MiXCR and keeps one entry per CDR3 protein. The table records about 190,000 distinct CDR3 sequences, under 30% of them present only once. The material sequenced was whole blood, taken in connection with sensitization to the hapten diphenylcyclopropenone (DPC). The receptors stem from a middle-aged woman with alopecia areata. Some clones in this sample may be carry-over from other donors' samples. CDR3s include the opening cysteine and the closing phenylalanine or tryptophan. The D gene is left open where the match is weak. Only part of the rows carry a size: once, few, many, or a class if the clone is expanded.

>14|TRBV6-1|few|TRBJ2-2|TRBD2
CASSRDYRAGELFF
TGTGCCAGCAGTAGGGACTACCGGGCCGGGGAGCTGTTTTTT
>15|TRBV25-1|-|TRBJ1-2|TRBD1
CASSDTRQGDYGYTF
TGTGCCAGCAGTGACACTAGACAGGGCGACTATGGCTACACCTTC
>12|TRBV7-9|-|TRBJ2-7|-
CASSLGAHEQYF
TGTGCCAGCAGCTTGGGAGCGCACGAGCAGTACTTC
>17|TRBV28|-|TRBJ2-7|-
CASSFLWSPNPSYEQYF
TGTGCCAGCAGTTTCCTATGGAGTCCAAACCCATCCTACGAGCAGTACTTC
>13|TRBV6-2/TRBV6-3|-|TRBJ1-2|-
CASRTEASNGYTF
TGTGCCAGCAGGACCGAGGCCTCAAACGGCTACACCTTC
>13|TRBV14|many|TRBJ2-5|-
CASRMVNGETQYF
TGTGCCAGCAGGATGGTTAACGGAGAGACCCAGTACTTC
>16|TRBV9|-|TRBJ2-4|-
CASSVAGGAAKNIQYF
TGTGCCAGCAGCGTAGCGGGGGGCGCGGCCAAAAACATTCAGTACTTC
>15|TRBV14|-|TRBJ2-1|-
CASSQVASDYNEQFF
TGTGCCAGCAGCCAAGTTGCTAGCGACTACAATGAGCAGTTCTTC
>15|TRBV20-1|-|TRBJ2-7|TRBD2
CSARGLAGFGYEQYF
TGCAGTGCTAGGGGACTAGCGGGATTCGGGTACGAGCAGTACTTC
>15|TRBV12-3/TRBV12-4|-|TRBJ1-6|-
CASSFGGSLSSPLHF
TGTGCCAGCAGTTTTGGGGGTAGCCTTAGTTCACCCCTCCACTTT
>14|TRBV16|few|TRBJ2-7|TRBD2
CASSQYSGDYEQYF
TGTGCCAGCAGCCAATATAGCGGGGACTACGAGCAGTACTTC
>14|TRBV25-1|few|TRBJ2-1|TRBD1
CASGRTGSYNEQFF
TGTGCCAGCGGTAGGACAGGGTCGTACAATGAGCAGTTCTTC
>14|TRBV27|-|TRBJ1-5|TRBD1
CASSSRQGGQPQHF
TGTGCCAGCAGTTCACGACAGGGAGGACAGCCCCAGCATTTT
>14|TRBV24-1|many|TRBJ1-2|-
CATSETGHNYGYTF
TGTGCCACCAGTGAAACGGGGCACAACTATGGCTACACCTTC
>13|TRBV27|-|TRBJ2-3|-
CASSSLNTDTQYF
TGTGCCAGCAGTTCCCTAAACACAGATACGCAGTATTTT
>16|TRBV29-1|-|TRBJ2-2|TRBD1
CSVGVGQGLGTGELFF
TGCAGCGTTGGGGTGGGACAGGGATTAGGTACCGGGGAGCTGTTTTTT
>15|TRBV5-1|few|TRBJ2-1|TRBD2
CASSLTGGPYNEQFF
TGCGCCAGCAGCTTGACGGGAGGGCCCTACAATGAGCAGTTCTTC
>16|TRBV5-1|-|TRBJ1-2|TRBD1
CASSLEGGAKYYGYTF
TGCGCCAGCAGCTTGGAAGGGGGCGCGAAGTACTATGGCTACACCTTC
>16|TRBV29-1|few|TRBJ2-1|TRBD2
CSVGHNSGRLNNEQFF
TGCAGCGTTGGCCATAATAGCGGGAGGTTGAACAATGAGCAGTTCTTC
>14|TRBV5-1|many|TRBJ1-1|TRBD1
CASSSTGENTEAFF
TGCGCCAGCAGCTCAACAGGGGAGAACACTGAAGCTTTCTTT
>14|TRBV14|few|TRBJ2-3|-
CASSQLPSTDTQYF
TGTGCCAGCAGCCAACTACCCAGCACAGATACGCAGTATTTT
>15|TRBV6-2/TRBV6-3|-|TRBJ2-2|TRBD2
CASSWGLAHTGELFF
TGTGCCAGCAGTTGGGGACTAGCCCACACCGGGGAGCTGTTTTTT
>16|TRBV29-1|-|TRBJ1-1|-
CSVSWGWGDGNTEALF
-
>16|TRBV4-3|few|TRBJ2-7|TRBD1
CASSRNSGQGSYEQYF
TGCGCCAGCAGCCGAAACTCGGGACAGGGGTCCTACGAGCAGTACTTC
>13|TRBV7-2|-|TRBJ2-4|-
CASSLWYQNIQYF
TGTGCCAGCAGCTTATGGTACCAAAACATTCAGTACTTC
>13|TRBV20-1|once|TRBJ2-1|TRBD1
CSAGDRLGNEQFF
TGCAGTGCTGGGGACAGATTGGGTAATGAGCAGTTCTTC
>15|TRBV4-3|once|TRBJ2-5|-
CASSQDRGPQETQYF
TGTGCCAGCAGCCAAGATCGGGGCCCCCAAGAGACCCAGTACTTC
>13|TRBV28|-|TRBJ1-4|-
CASSSSTNEKLFF
TGTGCCAGCAGTTCCTCAACTAATGAAAAACTGTTTTTT
>14|TRBV7-9|many|TRBJ2-5|-
CASSIGTGKETQYF
TGTGCCAGCAGCATTGGGACGGGGAAAGAGACCCAGTACTTC
>15|TRBV20-1|-|TRBJ2-7|TRBD1
CSARRTGRRTYEQYF
TGCAGTGCTCGACGGACAGGGCGCCGTACCTACGAGCAGTACTTC
>15|TRBV5-6|few|TRBJ1-5|TRBD1
CASSNGDRPNQPQHF
TGTGCCAGCAGCAACGGGGACAGGCCCAATCAGCCCCAGCATTTT
>13|TRBV20-1|-|TRBJ1-1|-
CSAQKAVNTEAFF
TGCAGTGCCCAGAAGGCAGTGAACACTGAAGCTTTCTTT
>15|TRBV21-1|-|TRBJ1-1|-
CASSHGQGLNTEAFF
TGTGCCAGCAGCCACGGACAGGGTTTGAACACTGAAGCTTTCTTT
>18|TRBV2|-|TRBJ2-3|-
CASTYPPGHPNGGDTQYF
TGTGCCAGCACCTATCCCCCGGGACACCCGAACGGTGGAGATACGCAGTATTTT
>14|TRBV28|many|TRBJ2-7|-
CASTTGQYQYEQYF
TGTGCCAGCACCACGGGGCAGTACCAGTACGAGCAGTACTTC
>15|TRBV18|-|TRBJ1-2|-
CASSPFGGENYGYTF
TGTGCCAGCTCACCGTTCGGGGGCGAGAACTATGGCTACACCTTC
>15|TRBV6-2/TRBV6-3|-|TRBJ2-1|TRBD2
CASSYSYGRDNEQFF
TGTGCCAGCAGTTACTCGTACGGGAGGGACAATGAGCAGTTCTTC
>12|TRBV29-1|few|TRBJ1-2|TRBD1
CSVPDREYGYTF
TGCAGCGTGCCAGACAGGGAATACGGCTACACCTTC
>15|TRBV5-5|few|TRBJ1-1|-
CASSPQWGTNTEAFF
TGTGCCAGCAGCCCTCAGTGGGGTACGAACACTGAAGCTTTCTTT
>13|TRBV20-1|-|TRBJ1-1|-
CSASPQVNTEAFF
TGCAGTGCTAGCCCCCAGGTGAACACTGAAGCTTTCTTT
>15|TRBV18|-|TRBJ2-1|TRBD2
CASTREAVGYNEQFF
TGTGCCAGCACTCGGGAGGCCGTCGGCTACAATGAGCAGTTCTTC
>10|TRBV2|few|TRBJ2-1|-
CASGREEQFF
TGTGCCAGCGGGCGCGAAGAGCAGTTCTTC
>15|TRBV5-1|-|TRBJ2-1|-
CASSLAFTGLDEQFF
TGCGCCAGCAGCTTGGCCTTTACAGGGTTAGATGAGCAGTTCTTC
>17|TRBV28|-|TRBJ1-2|-
CASSFRQSYKANYGYTF
TGTGCCAGCAGTTTTCGACAGAGTTACAAAGCTAACTATGGCTACACCTTC
>16|TRBV4-1|few|TRBJ2-7|-
CASSDRASSFSYEQYF
TGCGCCAGCAGCGACCGGGCCTCTTCTTTCTCCTACGAGCAGTACTTC
>13|TRBV7-2|few|TRBJ1-6|-
CASSSDSNSPLHF
TGTGCCAGCAGCTCTGACAGTAATTCACCCCTCCACTTT
>14|TRBV29-1|few|TRBJ2-5|-
CSVGGRRGGETQYF
TGCAGCGTTGGAGGGCGGCGAGGGGGAGAGACCCAGTACTTC
>16|TRBV18|-|TRBJ2-2|TRBD2
CASSLMTSADTGELFF
TGTGCCAGCTCACTAATGACTAGCGCAGACACCGGGGAGCTGTTTTTT
>11|TRBV29-1|many|TRBJ2-7|-
CSVGTPYEQYF
TGCAGCGTCGGGACACCCTACGAGCAGTACTTC
>15|TRBV27|many|TRBJ2-3|-
CASSFEGAGTDTQYF
TGTGCCAGCAGTTTCGAGGGAGCGGGCACAGATACGCAGTATTTT
>16|TRBV5-1|-|TRBJ2-2|-
CASRVFQGPDTGELFF
TGCGCCAGCAGAGTATTCCAGGGGCCTGACACCGGGGAGCTGTTTTTT
>13|TRBV5-1|-|TRBJ2-3|TRBD2
CASRREVTDTQYF
TGCGCCAGCCGGCGGGAGGTCACAGATACGCAGTATTTT